This TCR beta chain stems from a study of a mutant IDH1 vaccine in newly diagnosed glioma. For the study at large: Pretreatment consisted of radiotherapy, temozolomide, or both, with most receiving both.

Germline CDR1 reads PRHDT; CDR2 reads FYEKMQ (reference sequence). V shed 1 base and J shed 1 base, with 10 bases lying between them. This CDR3 contains 15 residues. Time point given: week 5, during vaccination. What each vaccine dose contained was 300 ug of mutant IDH1 20-mer peptide, accompanied by topical imiquimod. New WHO grade 3 or 4 astrocytomas that were IDH1-mutant and ATRX-lost had been found in donors. TCRdb's table, derived via immunoSEQ multiplex PCR, lists solely in-frame clones and lacks some. The top ten clones hold 3% to 3.5% of a sample with around 56,000 clones, about 80% of them seen once. Concerning this clone: The antigen is unknown.

The specimen was PBMCs, collected from a glioma patient whose treatment included an IDH1 peptide vaccine. The V and J genes are TRBV13 and TRBJ1-1, with no clear D. The TCR sequence derives from a woman between 18 and 30 years old with glioma. Some clones in this sample may be carry-over from other donors' samples. The DNA of the CDR3 is TGTGCCAGCAGCTTAGTTCCCAGGCCGAACACTGAAGCTTTCTTT. Encoded protein: CASSLVPRPNTEAFF.